This TCR beta chain is drawn from a study of cytomegalovirus exposure and HLA in healthy donors. The study, taken as a whole, reports: Associated with HLA alleles at 0.05 false discovery rate in a later analysis were some 18,000 TCR beta sequences.

A multiplex PCR was run with 60 Vbeta primers and 13 Jbeta primers. Some clones are missing from TCRdb's copy, which holds only in-frame ones; the method was immunoSEQ multiplex PCR. The sample includes about 130,000 clones, 80% seen only once; the top ten take 0.95% to 1.5%. Concerning this clone: Antigen specificity is unknown.

CDR3 size: 16 residues. The V gene lost 4 bases and the J gene lost 1 base, with 18 bases spanning the gap. The V gene's germline CDR1 is SGHKS and CDR2 YYEKEE (reference sequence). This receptor was obtained from a female donor in good health and CMV-seronegative. V and J are TRBV5-5 and TRBJ2-7; TRBD2 might be the D (5 bases). The source material was PBMCs. The CDR3: CASSPLPGGGSYEQYF. In DNA, the CDR3 is TGTGCCAGCAGCCCGCTCCCTGGAGGCGGTTCCTACGAGCAGTACTTC.